This T cell receptor beta chain was sequenced in a study of beta chain features in type 1 diabetes. Whole-study findings and limits: Lower insertion and higher deletion counts appeared at VDJ junctions in type 1 diabetes patients. For patients and controls alike, PCR might favor shorter templates to the same degree. A moderate, significant TCRB CDR3 shortening appeared in type 1 diabetes across four CD4+ subsets.

Markers CD45RO/CCR7/CD25/CD127/CD95/CD27 served to sort CD4+ naive, central memory, regulatory and stem cell-like memory cells. This CDR3 is built from 13 residues. V lost 4 bases and J 2 bases, leaving 11 bases between the germline ends. CDR1 and CDR2 (germline): SQVTM, ANQGSEA. As concerns this clone: Its antigen is currently unknown.

Reverse transcribing all isolated RNA meant expressed TCRB transcripts were sequenced. TCRdb keeps only in-frame clones here, not all; method: immunoSEQ multiplex PCR. This table has tens of thousands of clones, 55% to 80% appearing once. Sequenced: stem cell memory CD4+ T cells from blood. This sequence was found in a woman aged 30 to 39 with type 1 diabetes. The V call is TRBV29-1, the J call TRBJ2-5, with D possibly matching TRBD1 (5 bases). This CDR3 reads CSVGAGIQETQYF. The CDR3, as DNA: TGCAGCGTTGGGGCAGGGATACAAGAGACCCAGTACTTC.